The 17 T cell receptor beta chains listed next were all sequenced from one sample in a study of regulatory T cells in long-lasting Graves disease. Both iRepertoire HTBI primers and Arm-PCR of CDR3 regions were used to build the TCR beta libraries. Using its own MiXCR run on the multiplex PCR reads, TCRdb lists one record per CDR3 protein. The data contain 550,000 to 650,000 distinct CDR3 sequences, about 16% of them singletons. Documented time point: newly diagnosed GD, antithyroid drugs for less than 3 months. PBMCs provided the RNA from which the TCR library was made. Another study also made use of these data, one on T cells in Graves' hyperthyroidism and ophthalmopathy.

This sample comprised peripheral blood mononuclear cells (PBMCs), obtained at new diagnosis, from a patient treated with antithyroid drugs. Receptors were obtained from a man aged 18 to 35 with Graves disease.

This clonotype was recorded a few times. The rearrangement uses TRBV24-1 and TRBJ2-1; 10 bases align to TRBD2. The CDR3 extends over 15 amino acids. Germline CDR1 and CDR2: KGHDR and SFDVKD. Unmatched junction bases numbered 6, after V lost 4 bases and J lost 7 bases. DNA of the CDR3: TGTGCCACCAGTGACCTAGCGGGAGCGGTGAATGAGCAGTTCTTC. Translating it yields CATSDLAGAVNEQFF.

This clonotype was observed many times. In DNA, the CDR3 is TGTGCCAGCAGCCAAGTAATGGCCGCGGTTTACGAGCAGTACTTC. Amino acid sequence: CASSQVMAAVYEQYF. The chain combines TRBV3-1 with TRBJ2-7; D ambiguous. Germline V gene sequence: CDR1 LGHDT, CDR2 YNNKEL (reference sequence). The ends were cut back, 1 base at V and 4 bases at J, with 14 bases in the middle. This CDR3 has 15 residues.

This clonotype occurred many times. The chain carries TRBV30 and TRBJ1-1; perhaps TRBD1 as D (5 bases). The V gene lost 2 bases and the J gene lost 6 bases, with 19 bases spanning the gap. This CDR3 contains 15 residues. Germline assignment: CDR1 GTSNPN and CDR2 SVGIG (reference sequence). CDR3 coding DNA: TGTGCCTGGAGTCCACCGAGGGGATTTGAGTCTGAAGCTTTCTTT. Translation gives CAWSPPRGFESEAFF.

This clonotype has at least ten counts. The chain links TRBV28 to TRBJ1-3; D unresolved. The CDR3 has 16 residues. Germline V gene data show CDR1 as MDHEN and CDR2 as SYDVKM. V was cut by 3 bases and J by 5 bases, with 17 bases left in between. The CDR3 sequence: CASSFSLGLKRNTIYF. DNA for the CDR3: TGTGCCAGCAGTTTCTCGCTGGGGTTGAAGAGAAACACCATATATTTT.

This clonotype was detected ten times or more. The J gene is TRBJ2-7, the V gene TRBV28; TRBD2 might be the D (6 bases). Trimming removed 4 bases from V and 3 bases from J, with 16 bases in between. Per germline, CDR1 MDHEN and CDR2 SYDVKM. The CDR3 runs to 15 residues. CDR3 amino acids: CASSYRAGLVYEQYF. The CDR3 DNA reads TGTGCCAGCAGTTATCGGGCGGGACTCGTCTACGAGCAGTACTTC.

In this sample, this clonotype turned up many times. The J gene is TRBJ1-1, the V gene TRBV20-1, with D unresolved. The V gene's germline CDR1 is DFQATT and CDR2 SNEGSKA (reference sequence). V was cut by 1 base and J by 7 bases, with 7 bases left in between. CDR3 length: 11 amino acids. CDR3 nucleotide sequence: TGCAGTGCTAGAGCTGCAGGTGAAGCTTTCTTT. Protein product: CSARAAGEAFF.

The chain carries TRBV20-1 and TRBJ2-7; D is perhaps TRBD2 (5 bases). From germline, CDR1 is DFQATT and CDR2 SNEGSKA (reference sequence). The length of the CDR3 is 13 residues. The V and J ends lost 6 bases and 2 bases respectively, with 14 bases between them. CDR3 sequence: CSAPSSRTYEQYF. In DNA, the CDR3 is TGCAGTGCCCCATCTAGCCGCACCTACGAGCAGTACTTC.

This clonotype occurred many times. The chain is built from TRBV3-1 and TRBJ2-3; D is unresolved. The ends were cut back, 0 bases at V and 0 bases at J, with 7 bases in the middle. Germline V gives CDR1 LGHDT, CDR2 YNNKEL (reference sequence). The CDR3 is 15 amino acids. The CDR3 spells CASSQDPISTDTQYF. The CDR3 bases are TGTGCCAGCAGCCAAGACCCAATAAGCACAGATACGCAGTATTTT.

This clonotype was observed many times. The chain employs TRBV11-2 and TRBJ1-5; D is ambiguous. Germline CDR1 is SGHAT and CDR2 is FQNNGV. CDR3 length: 13 residues. Trimming cost V 5 bases and J 4 bases, with 9 bases left between them. CDR3 sequence: CASSIGPNQPQHF. CDR3 DNA sequence: TGTGCCAGCAGCATCGGACCTAATCAGCCCCAGCATTTT.

This chain connects TRBV5-6 to TRBJ1-2; 8 bases map to TRBD1. V lost 1 base and J lost 4; bases outside the gene matches: 3. CDR1 is SGHDT, CDR2 YYEEEE, per germline. The CDR3 is made up of 14 amino acids. In DNA, the CDR3 is TGTGCCAGCAGCTTGAGGACAGGGTTCTATGGCTACACCTTC. Protein product: CASSLRTGFYGYTF.

This clonotype occurred many times. The DNA for the CDR3 is TGTGCCAGCAGTCCCGGGGGCGGAATCTACAATGAGCAGTTCTTC. It translates to CASSPGGGIYNEQFF. This rearrangement joins TRBV28 to TRBJ2-1; the D gene could be TRBD1 or TRBD2 (6 bases each). V was clipped by 5 bases and J by 3 bases, with 14 bases between them. The CDR3 length is 15 residues. Germline V lookup: CDR1 MDHEN, CDR2 SYDVKM.

Many counts were recorded for this clonotype. The V and J genes are TRBV3-1 and TRBJ2-7; TRBD1 aligns across 7 bases. The germline V gene has CDR1 LGHDT and CDR2 YNNKEL (reference sequence). The CDR3 length is 14 residues. The V gene end was trimmed by 0 bases and the J gene end by 6 bases; junction bases not matched to a gene: 5. The CDR3 reads CASSQDVTGLEQYF. For the CDR3, the DNA is TGTGCCAGCAGCCAAGATGTGACAGGGCTCGAGCAGTACTTC.

The chain carries TRBV4-2 and TRBJ2-1; TRBD2 matches 12 bases. The CDR3 totals 18 residues. CDR1 and CDR2 from the germline V gene are LGHNA and YNFKEQ. V was clipped by 6 bases and J by 6 bases; unmatched bases: 15. CDR3 sequence reads: CASRERASGREKGNEQFF. For the CDR3, the DNA is TGTGCCAGCAGGGAGCGGGCTAGCGGGAGGGAAAAGGGCAATGAGCAGTTCTTC.

This clonotype was observed at least ten times. The chain has TRBV3-1 and TRBJ1-1; 7 bases line up with TRBD1. The CDR3 runs 14 residues. The germline V gene has CDR1 LGHDT and CDR2 YNNKEL (reference sequence). V was clipped by 3 bases and J by 1 base; unmatched bases: 2. Here the CDR3 DNA reads TGTGCCAGCAGCCACAGACAGGGGAACACTGAAGCTTTCTTT. Residues: CASSHRQGNTEAFF.

The chain links TRBV5-6 to TRBJ1-3; no clear D. The CDR3 runs to 15 residues. Germline V CDR1 and CDR2: SGHDT, YYEEEE. V was cut by 1 base and J by 3 bases, with 11 bases left in between. CDR3 sequence (DNA): TGTGCCAGCAGCTTGTCCAAGGTTGGTGGAAACACCATATATTTT. Amino acids: CASSLSKVGGNTIYF.

This clonotype was seen a handful of times. The chain couples TRBV4-2 to TRBJ2-1; D is unresolved. Trimming cost V 5 bases and J 6 bases, with 17 bases left between them. Germline V lookup: CDR1 LGHNA, CDR2 YNFKEQ. This CDR3 spans 15 amino acids. CDR3: CASSYASIWGNEQFF. The CDR3 DNA is TGTGCCAGCAGCTATGCTAGTATCTGGGGCAATGAGCAGTTCTTC.

This clonotype was seen ten or more times. The chain has TRBV5-1 and TRBJ2-3, with 9 bases lining up with TRBD1. Germline V lookup: CDR1 SGHRS, CDR2 YFSETQ. This CDR3 region has 14 residues. V trimming: 4 bases; J trimming: 6 bases; junction bases outside the gene matches: 6. CDR3 in DNA: TGCGCCAGCAGCGTCAACAGGGGGCGGGATACGCAGTATTTT. Translating gives CASSVNRGRDTQYF. The variable domain in full, with the rest retrieved from reference TRBV5-1 and TRBJ2-3, is KAGVTQTPRYLIKTRGQQVTLSCSPISGHRSVSWYQQTPGQGLQFLFEYFSETQRNKGNFPGRFSGRQFSNSRSEMNVSTLELGDSALYLCASSVNRGRDTQYFGPGTRLTVL.